The sequence of this TCR beta chain was determined in a study of T-cell memory formation after mild COVID-19. Study-wide results and caveats: The authors did not confirm SARS-CoV-2 specificity of second-wave clones peaking day 37. Clones that got smaller from day 15 to 85 had even CD4/CD8, while clones growing later tipped toward CD4+.

Comment on this clonotype: Antigen specificity is unknown.

V lost 9 bases and J 0 bases, leaving 12 bases between the germline ends. Germline V CDR1 and CDR2: MNHNS, SASEGT. The CDR3 is 14 amino acids. TCRdb re-derived calls from the 5' RACE reads in MiXCR, one entry per CDR3 protein. The sample lists under 5,000 distinct CDR3 sequences; approximately 15% were seen once. The source of this sequence is an adult who had mild COVID-19 (a few samples of this study predate the infection). Cell type and time point are not known. The specimen sequenced was PBMCs or a T cell subset sorted from them (not recorded which). The V call is TRBV6-1, the J call TRBJ2-4; tentative D call: TRBD1 (6 bases). The CDR3 protein is CASYTGLAKNIQYF. The DNA for the CDR3 is TGTGCCAGTTATACAGGGCTAGCCAAAAACATTCAGTACTTC.